This entry describes one T cell receptor beta chain. The clone's antigen remains unknown. Base qualities are not at hand, and no much larger clone is one base apart. These data are taken from a study of shared clonotypes between healthy human individuals (TCRdb year 2020). Regarding the study in general: The cohort included a few men and a couple of women between 18 and 49 years of age. Between about 0.8 and 9 billion PBMCs per donor were obtained by leukapheresis. To estimate repertoire size and how much clonotypes are shared between individuals, the study performed deep sequencing of blood TCR repertoires from a few healthy adults. To increase sequencing depth and limit assay-specific biases, TCR repertoire library preparation and sequencing were carried out by different laboratories using diverse techniques. Per donor, three plates each were used for CD4 naive and CD4 memory, two for CD8 naive, and one for CD8 memory.

Donors were healthy HIV-negative adults with no recently reported acute infections or vaccinations. Only Caucasian adults living in Nashville, Tennessee, USA were represented among the donors. CD4+ T cells were enriched by magnetic negative selection; naive cells were then positively selected on CD45RA, and the negative fraction formed the memory subset. Blood was obtained by leukapheresis, after which PBMCs were separated by Ficoll-Histopaque density gradient centrifugation and cryopreserved in liquid nitrogen vapor phase. Analytical flow cytometry was used to check the purity and quantity of every magnetically sorted T cell population. From each sorted fraction, genomic DNA was isolated and quantified by UV absorbance on a Nanodrop 2000c. Taken from the germline V gene, the CDR1 and CDR2 loops are ENHRY and SYGVKD. Reading from cysteine to phenylalanine, the CDR3 counts 15 amino acids. Just CDR3 DNA is preserved here, 45 bases in frame from base 1. The trim is 0 bases for V and 2 bases for J, with a gap of 8 bases between the germline ends.

The research as a whole found: Rarefaction of sorted-subset datasets indicated incomplete sequencing despite the large sequencing depth. Approximately 4.8% of naive CD4, 3.5% of naive CD8, 2% to 2.5% of memory CD4, and around 0.4% of memory CD8 clonotypes were shared across several donors. Based on pairwise subsampling, the degree of clonotype sharing among donors was expected to be affected by sequencing depth. Sampling was restricted to blood, and TCR repertoires in tissues likely differ from the TCR repertoires found in blood. Because the study included only a small number of donors, the genetic and exposure-history diversity represented was limited. Compared with non-shared clonotypes, the clonotypes found in all four sorted-subset donors had higher generation probabilities. Naive subsets generally had larger estimated clonotype richness than memory subsets did.

Using the deep immunoSEQ assay, TCR CDR3 regions were amplified from genomic DNA by multiplex PCR. For each cell subset, the extracted genomic DNA was distributed evenly across all wells of several immunoSEQ 96-well plates, and each plate served as one replicate. For sorted subsets, about 210 ng of genomic DNA, equivalent to 25,000 to 35,000 T cell genomes, went into each replicate PCR. Purified libraries were measured with a Qubit 3.0 fluorometer, size-checked on a Bioanalyzer 2100, and measured again with the KAPA Library Quantification kit. Each immunoSEQ 96-well plate was sequenced on its own single-read 150-cycle Illumina NextSeq 550 flow cell. On the authors' methods: The immunoSEQ output contained only junctional sequences without quality scores, so filtering could not match that applied to full-length reads. Sequences were annotated with PyIR, a Python wrapper for IgBLAST v1.9, using IMGT germline references to assign V/J genes and CDR3. Reads with weak V/J assignments (E-value above 1e-6), missing CDR3, stop codons, out-of-frame junctions, or ambiguous translated residues were removed. V3J clonotypes were defined as sequences sharing the same inferred V gene, J gene, and CDR3 amino acid sequence. The percentage overlap between two repertoires was calculated by dividing the number of shared unique clonotypes by the size of the smaller repertoire. RTK rarefaction, the Chao1 estimator, and Recon v2.1 estimates of unobserved clonotypes were used to assess repertoire richness. For all TCRbeta clonotypes obtained by the gDNA method from several donors, generation probabilities were computed with OLGA. TCRdb mirrors the immuneACCESS table, restricted to in-frame sequences. Some clones are absent from its copies; in checked studies, under half trace to an unresolved V gene, and the reason for the others is unknown. D and trimming were read from the DNA, whereas the V and J calls and clone size are those reported in that table. The sample data list some 2,000,000 clones, and 95% of these were observed just once. Approximately 0.13% of the sample belongs to the ten largest clones.

This receptor chain uses TRBV10-3 and TRBJ1-5; the D segment could be TRBD1, given 5 matching bases. This receptor was taken from a man between 18 and 29 years old in good health. The sample consisted of naive CD4+ T cells sorted from blood. The cell subset or site label on this specimen signifies: CD45RA+ positively selected. The DNA sequence is given as TGTGCCATCAGTGAGTCGGCAGGGCGCAATCAGCCCCAGCATTTT. The resulting protein is CAISESAGRNQPQHF.